This T cell receptor beta chain appears in the sequencing data of a study of neurological immune-mediated disorders. Study-level results: HTLV-1-associated myelopathy showed the most TCR clonal expansion; multiple sclerosis the least, below healthy controls. Across subjects, no CDR3 amino acid sequence appeared in expanded clones of more than one subject, a finding that suggested private repertoires in all groups.

The making of cDNA relied on 5'RACE with 10-nucleotide random UMIs. In TCRdb, the 5' RACE reads were re-called with MiXCR into one record per CDR3 protein. This sample yields 25,000 to 35,000 distinct CDR3 sequences, of which 13% are seen a single time; around 5.3% belongs to the top ten. This clonotype showed up many times. Its antigen is as yet unknown. Documented time point: technical triplicate 2. Libraries from sorted cells each used 800,000 to 1,000,000 CD4+ or CD8+ T cells. The sequenced sample was CD4+ T cells from blood. The TCR was taken from a female donor with HTLV-1-associated myelopathy (HAM/TSP).

CDR3 protein: CSASFWGAYEQYF. The CDR3 coding sequence is TGCAGTGCTAGCTTCTGGGGCGCCTACGAGCAGTACTTC. The chain couples TRBV20-1 to TRBJ2-7, with D possibly matching TRBD1 (5 bases). Trimming removed 3 bases from V and 2 bases from J, with 11 bases in between. Germline lookup yields CDR1 DFQATT and CDR2 SNEGSKA (reference sequence). This CDR3 has 13 residues.